Listed here is a single T cell receptor (beta chain). This sample was taken from a study of shared clonotypes between healthy human individuals. TCRdb keeps only in-frame clones here, not all; method: immunoSEQ multiplex PCR. The sample holds under 1,900,000 clones, 98% seen once. V shed 3 bases and J 2 bases; nucleotides not matched to a gene: 6. Germline assignment: CDR1 GTSNPN and CDR2 SVGIG (reference sequence). This CDR3 comprises 15 residues. Sequenced: naive CD4+ T cells sorted from blood. The sample's subset: CD45RA+ positively selected. The receptor's source is a young man in good health. The rearrangement uses TRBV30 and TRBJ2-2; TRBD1 aligns across 7 bases. The CDR3 DNA follows: TGTGCCTGGAGGTACCGGGACAGAAACACCGGGGAGCTGTTTTTT. Translating it yields CAWRYRDRNTGELFF.